The T cell receptor (beta chain) described here comes from a study of blood T cell repertoires in COVID-19. Here immunoSEQ multiplex PCR was the method, and the copy in TCRdb shows in-frame clones only, minus some. The sample includes about 210,000 clones, approximately 81% of them seen just once. Germline V gene sequence: CDR1 SGHRS, CDR2 YFSETQ. The CDR3 length is 17 residues. After removal of 3 bases from V and 0 bases from J, the junction contained 3 bases not matched to a gene. Patients of the Seattle cohort, enrolled during active infection, were followed longitudinally. V is TRBV5-1 and J is TRBJ1-6, with TRBD1 identical over 10 bases. This clonotype was sampled from a woman older than 75 with COVID-19, enrolled during active disease. Material for sequencing was peripheral blood. CDR3 in amino acids: CASSSTGGGSYNSPLHF. CDR3 coding DNA: TGCGCCAGCAGCTCGACAGGGGGCGGCTCCTATAATTCACCCCTCCACTTT. The variable domain in full, completed from reference TRBV5-1 and TRBJ1-6, reads KAGVTQTPRYLIKTRGQQVTLSCSPISGHRSVSWYQQTPGQGLQFLFEYFSETQRNKGNFPGRFSGRQFSNSRSEMNVSTLELGDSALYLCASSSTGGGSYNSPLHFGNGTRLTVT.